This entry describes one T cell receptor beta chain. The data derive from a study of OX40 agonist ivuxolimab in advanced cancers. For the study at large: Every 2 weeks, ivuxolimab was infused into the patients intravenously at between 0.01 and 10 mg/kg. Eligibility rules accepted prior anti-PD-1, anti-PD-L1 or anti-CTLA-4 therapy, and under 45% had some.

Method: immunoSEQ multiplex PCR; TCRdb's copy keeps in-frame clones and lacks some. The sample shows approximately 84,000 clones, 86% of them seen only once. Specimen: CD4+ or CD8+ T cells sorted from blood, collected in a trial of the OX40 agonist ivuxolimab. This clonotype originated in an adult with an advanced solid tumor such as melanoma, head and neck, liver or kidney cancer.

The CDR3 DNA follows: TGTGCCATCAGTGGGACAGGGCACTCCTACGAGCAGTACTTC. Protein: CAISGTGHSYEQYF. This sequence joins TRBV10-3 and TRBJ2-7; 8 positions agree with TRBD1. This CDR3 has 14 amino acids. The junction had 2 bases not matched to a gene; V was cut back by 4 bases and J by 0 bases. Germline V gene sequence: CDR1 ENHRY, CDR2 SYGVKD.